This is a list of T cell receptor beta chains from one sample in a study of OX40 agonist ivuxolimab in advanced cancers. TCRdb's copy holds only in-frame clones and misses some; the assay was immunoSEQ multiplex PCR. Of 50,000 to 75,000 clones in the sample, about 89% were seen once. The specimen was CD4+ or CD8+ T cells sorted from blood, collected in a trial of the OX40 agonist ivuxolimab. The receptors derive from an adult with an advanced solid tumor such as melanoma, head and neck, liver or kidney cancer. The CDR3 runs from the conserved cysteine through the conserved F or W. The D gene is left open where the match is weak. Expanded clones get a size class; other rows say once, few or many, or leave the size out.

CDR3 protein: CASSDPGTGNTEAFF; CDR3 DNA: TGTGCCAGCAGTGACCCCGGGACAGGGAACACTGAAGCTTTCTTT; V gene: TRBV2; J gene: TRBJ1-1; D gene: TRBD1; clone size: once
CDR3 protein: CASSPGGRGYHQPQHF; CDR3 DNA: TGTGCCAGCAGCCCCGGGGGCAGGGGGTATCATCAGCCCCAGCATTTT; V gene: TRBV7-2; J gene: TRBJ1-5; D gene: TRBD1; clone size: .
CDR3 protein: CASSPAGRNQPQHF; CDR3 DNA: TGTGCCAGCTCACCGGCAGGGAGGAATCAGCCCCAGCATTTT; V gene: TRBV18; J gene: TRBJ1-5; D gene: .; clone size: .
CDR3 protein: CASSYGVDQPQHF; CDR3 DNA: TGTGCCAGTAGTTACGGGGTAGATCAGCCCCAGCATTTT; V gene: TRBV19; J gene: TRBJ1-5; D gene: .; clone size: .
CDR3 protein: CASRARRDRWSTGELFF; CDR3 DNA: TGTGCCAGCAGGGCCCGAAGGGACAGATGGTCCACCGGGGAGCTGTTTTTT; V gene: TRBV28; J gene: TRBJ2-2; D gene: TRBD1; clone size: .
CDR3 protein: CASSVGTGSSYEQYF; CDR3 DNA: TGTGCCAGCAGCGTAGGGACAGGGTCTTCCTACGAGCAGTACTTC; V gene: TRBV9; J gene: TRBJ2-7; D gene: TRBD1; clone size: few
CDR3 protein: CASSPFSEDYNEQFF; CDR3 DNA: TGTGCCAGCAGCCCCTTTTCGGAGGACTACAATGAGCAGTTCTTC; V gene: TRBV9; J gene: TRBJ2-1; D gene: .; clone size: .
CDR3 protein: CASSLRTDSNQPQHF; CDR3 DNA: TGTGCCAGCAGTTTACGGACAGATAGCAATCAGCCCCAGCATTTT; V gene: TRBV28; J gene: TRBJ1-5; D gene: .; clone size: .
CDR3 protein: CAWIQDNEKTQYF; CDR3 DNA: TGTGCCTGGATTCAGGACAATGAAAAGACCCAGTACTTC; V gene: TRBV30; J gene: TRBJ2-5; D gene: .; clone size: .
CDR3 protein: CAWIGQTTRVRSGYTF; CDR3 DNA: TGTGCCTGGATAGGGCAGACGACCAGAGTCCGTTCTGGCTACACCTTC; V gene: TRBV30; J gene: TRBJ1-2; D gene: .; clone size: .
CDR3 protein: CASSARQGASEQYF; CDR3 DNA: TGTGCCAGCAGCGCCCGACAGGGGGCGTCGGAGCAGTACTTC; V gene: TRBV6-5; J gene: TRBJ2-7; D gene: TRBD1; clone size: .
CDR3 protein: CASSVGAGTSGLYEQYF; CDR3 DNA: TGTGCCAGCAGCGTAGGTGCGGGGACTAGCGGGCTGTACGAGCAGTACTTC; V gene: TRBV9; J gene: TRBJ2-7; D gene: TRBD2; clone size: .
CDR3 protein: CASSQAAVRGEAFF; CDR3 DNA: TGCGCCAGCAGCCAAGCCGCGGTCAGGGGGGAAGCTTTCTTT; V gene: TRBV4-3; J gene: TRBJ1-1; D gene: TRBD1; clone size: .
CDR3 protein: CASSTSMGYNEKLFF; CDR3 DNA: TGTGCCAGCAGTACCTCCATGGGTTATAATGAAAAACTGTTTTTT; V gene: TRBV2; J gene: TRBJ1-4; D gene: .; clone size: .
CDR3 protein: CASSGTSPGGYGYTF; CDR3 DNA: TGTGCCAGCAGTGGGACATCTCCAGGGGGCTATGGCTACACCTTC; V gene: TRBV2; J gene: TRBJ1-2; D gene: TRBD1; clone size: .
CDR3 protein: CASSLEVLHF; CDR3 DNA: TGTGCCAGCAGCTTAGAAGTTCTCCACTTT; V gene: TRBV7-2; J gene: TRBJ1-6; D gene: .; clone size: few
CDR3 protein: CASSLPAEETQYF; CDR3 DNA: TGTGCCAGCAGCTTACCCGCGGAGGAGACCCAGTACTTC; V gene: TRBV7-2; J gene: TRBJ2-5; D gene: .; clone size: .
CDR3 protein: CASSGTGSNQPQHF; CDR3 DNA: TGTGCCAGCAGTGGGACAGGAAGCAATCAGCCCCAGCATTTT; V gene: TRBV6-1; J gene: TRBJ1-5; D gene: TRBD1; clone size: .
CDR3 protein: CASSPGGGTGDYNEQFF; CDR3 DNA: TGTGCCAGCAGCCCCGGCGGCGGGACAGGTGACTACAATGAGCAGTTCTTC; V gene: TRBV5-4; J gene: TRBJ2-1; D gene: TRBD1; clone size: .
CDR3 protein: CASSSVGRTDTQYF; CDR3 DNA: TGTGCCAGCAGCTCAGTCGGTCGCACAGATACGCAGTATTTT; V gene: TRBV7-3; J gene: TRBJ2-3; D gene: .; clone size: once
CDR3 protein: CASSLDGQGIPFGEQFF; CDR3 DNA: TGTGCCAGCAGCTTAGATGGACAGGGAATCCCTTTTGGGGAGCAGTTCTTC; V gene: TRBV11-2; J gene: TRBJ2-1; D gene: TRBD1; clone size: .
CDR3 protein: CASSQDGQYNTEAFF; CDR3 DNA: TGCGCCAGCAGCCAAGATGGACAGTACAACACTGAAGCTTTCTTT; V gene: TRBV4-1; J gene: TRBJ1-1; D gene: .; clone size: once
CDR3 protein: CSVQGNNYGYTF; CDR3 DNA: TGCAGCGTCCAGGGGAATAACTATGGCTACACCTTC; V gene: TRBV29-1; J gene: TRBJ1-2; D gene: .; clone size: .
CDR3 protein: CASSSKAGQLNEKLFF; CDR3 DNA: TGCGCCAGCAGCTCCAAAGCTGGACAGCTTAATGAAAAACTGTTTTTT; V gene: TRBV5-1; J gene: TRBJ1-4; D gene: .; clone size: few
CDR3 protein: CASSSRVSRTQYF; CDR3 DNA: TGCGCCAGCAGCTCCCGGGTCTCCCGGACCCAGTACTTC; V gene: TRBV5-1; J gene: TRBJ2-5; D gene: .; clone size: .
CDR3 protein: CASSDPGHRTDTQYF; CDR3 DNA: TGTGCCAGCAGCGACCCGGGACATCGCACAGATACGCAGTATTTT; V gene: TRBV5-6; J gene: TRBJ2-3; D gene: .; clone size: .
CDR3 protein: CASSLGGEPYEQYF; CDR3 DNA: TGTGCCAGCAGTTTAGGTGGGGAACCCTACGAGCAGTACTTC; V gene: TRBV6-6; J gene: TRBJ2-7; D gene: .; clone size: .
CDR3 protein: CASSEQGVYTEAFF; CDR3 DNA: TGTGCCAGCAGTGAGCAGGGTGTCTACACTGAAGCTTTCTTT; V gene: TRBV6-1; J gene: TRBJ1-1; D gene: .; clone size: .
CDR3 protein: CACGTSGAFQETQYF; CDR3 DNA: TGTGCCTGCGGGACTAGCGGGGCGTTCCAAGAGACCCAGTACTTC; V gene: TRBV30; J gene: TRBJ2-5; D gene: TRBD2; clone size: .
CDR3 protein: CASSGAGGSYEQYF; CDR3 DNA: TGTGCCAGCAGTGGGGCGGGAGGCTCCTACGAGCAGTACTTC; V gene: TRBV6-1; J gene: TRBJ2-7; D gene: TRBD2; clone size: .
CDR3 protein: CASSFPTGELFF; CDR3 DNA: TGTGCCAGCAGCTTCCCCACCGGGGAGCTGTTTTTT; V gene: TRBV7-2; J gene: TRBJ2-2; D gene: .; clone size: .
CDR3 protein: CASSFRFFRARGCHNEQFF; CDR3 DNA: TGTGCCAGCAGCTTTAGGTTTTTCAGGGCCCGCGGTTGCCACAATGAGCAGTTCTTC; V gene: TRBV7-9; J gene: TRBJ2-1; D gene: .; clone size: .
CDR3 protein: CASRLDRGTAELFF; CDR3 DNA: TGTGCCAGTAGATTGGACAGGGGGACTGCAGAACTGTTTTTT; V gene: TRBV19; J gene: TRBJ1-4; D gene: TRBD1; clone size: .
CDR3 protein: CASSSGTVSHGYTF; CDR3 DNA: TGTGCCAGCAGTTCCGGGACAGTGAGTCATGGCTACACCTTC; V gene: TRBV28; J gene: TRBJ1-2; D gene: TRBD1; clone size: .
CDR3 protein: CASSARRAGHPYEQYF; CDR3 DNA: TGTGCCAGCAGTGCCCGGAGAGCCGGGCATCCCTACGAGCAGTACTTC; V gene: TRBV6-1; J gene: TRBJ2-7; D gene: .; clone size: .
CDR3 protein: CASSRDRVYEQYF; CDR3 DNA: TGCGCCAGCAGTCGGGACAGGGTCTACGAGCAGTACTTC; V gene: TRBV10-1; J gene: TRBJ2-7; D gene: TRBD1; clone size: .
CDR3 protein: CASSQDEGLNEKLFF; CDR3 DNA: TGCGCCAGCAGCCAAGATGAGGGGTTGAATGAAAAACTGTTTTTT; V gene: TRBV11-2; J gene: TRBJ1-4; D gene: .; clone size: once
CDR3 protein: CASTALAAQETQYF; CDR3 DNA: TGTGCCAGCACAGCACTAGCGGCCCAAGAGACCCAGTACTTC; V gene: TRBV2; J gene: TRBJ2-5; D gene: TRBD2; clone size: .
CDR3 protein: CASSQGGPPYEQYF; CDR3 DNA: TGTGCCAGCAGCCAAGGCGGACCACCCTACGAGCAGTACTTC; V gene: TRBV14; J gene: TRBJ2-7; D gene: .; clone size: few
CDR3 protein: CAWSYLTRGEQFF; CDR3 DNA: TGTGCCTGGAGTTACCTTACAAGGGGCGAGCAGTTCTTC; V gene: TRBV30; J gene: TRBJ2-1; D gene: .; clone size: .
CDR3 protein: CASTPSGTYNEQFF; CDR3 DNA: TGTGCCAGCACCCCTAGCGGGACCTACAATGAGCAGTTCTTC; V gene: TRBV2; J gene: TRBJ2-1; D gene: TRBD2; clone size: once
CDR3 protein: CAWSAGGNYGYTF; CDR3 DNA: TGTGCCTGGAGTGCAGGGGGGAACTATGGCTACACCTTC; V gene: TRBV30; J gene: TRBJ1-2; D gene: TRBD1; clone size: .
CDR3 protein: CASSYLGNQPQHF; CDR3 DNA: TGTGCCAGCAGTTACTTGGGGAATCAGCCCCAGCATTTT; V gene: TRBV6-6; J gene: TRBJ1-5; D gene: .; clone size: .
CDR3 protein: CASSVGLAGGSTYNEQFF; CDR3 DNA: TGTGCCAGCAGCGTCGGACTAGCGGGAGGGTCGACCTACAATGAGCAGTTCTTC; V gene: TRBV9; J gene: TRBJ2-1; D gene: TRBD2; clone size: .
CDR3 protein: CSVEGVLPGISNQPQHF; CDR3 DNA: TGCAGCGTTGAAGGTGTCCTCCCGGGCATTAGCAATCAGCCCCAGCATTTT; V gene: TRBV29-1; J gene: TRBJ1-5; D gene: .; clone size: .
CDR3 protein: CASSPERLARAYEQYF; CDR3 DNA: TGCGCCAGCAGCCCAGAACGACTAGCCCGAGCCTACGAGCAGTACTTC; V gene: TRBV4-1; J gene: TRBJ2-7; D gene: TRBD2; clone size: .
CDR3 protein: CASSYSGNEQFF; CDR3 DNA: TGTGCCAGCAGTTACTCCGGTAATGAGCAGTTCTTC; V gene: TRBV6-5; J gene: TRBJ2-1; D gene: .; clone size: .
CDR3 protein: CASSRDGRRGETQYF; CDR3 DNA: TGTGCCAGCAGTAGAGACGGGAGGAGAGGAGAGACCCAGTACTTC; V gene: TRBV7-7; J gene: TRBJ2-5; D gene: TRBD2; clone size: .
CDR3 protein: CASSESGGQGVREAFF; CDR3 DNA: TGTGCCAGCAGTGAATCTGGGGGACAGGGGGTACGTGAAGCTTTCTTT; V gene: TRBV6-1; J gene: TRBJ1-1; D gene: TRBD1; clone size: .